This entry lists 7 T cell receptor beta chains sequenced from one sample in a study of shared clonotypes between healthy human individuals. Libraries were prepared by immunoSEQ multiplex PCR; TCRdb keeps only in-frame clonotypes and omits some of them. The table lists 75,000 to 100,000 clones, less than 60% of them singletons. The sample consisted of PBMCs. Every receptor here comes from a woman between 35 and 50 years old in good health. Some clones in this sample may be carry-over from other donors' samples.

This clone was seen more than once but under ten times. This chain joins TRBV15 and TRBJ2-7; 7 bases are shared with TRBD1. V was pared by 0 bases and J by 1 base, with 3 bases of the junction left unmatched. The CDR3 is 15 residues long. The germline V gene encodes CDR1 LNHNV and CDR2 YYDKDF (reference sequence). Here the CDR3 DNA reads TGTGCCACCAGCAGAGATGGGGGACAGTCCTACGAGCAGTACTTC. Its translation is CATSRDGGQSYEQYF. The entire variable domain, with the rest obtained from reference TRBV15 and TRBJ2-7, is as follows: DAMVIQNPRYQVTQFGKPVTLSCSQTLNHNVMYWYQQKSSQAPKLLFHYYDKDFNNEADTPDNFQSRRPNTSFCFLDIRSPGLGDTAMYLCATSRDGGQSYEQYFGPGTRLTVT.

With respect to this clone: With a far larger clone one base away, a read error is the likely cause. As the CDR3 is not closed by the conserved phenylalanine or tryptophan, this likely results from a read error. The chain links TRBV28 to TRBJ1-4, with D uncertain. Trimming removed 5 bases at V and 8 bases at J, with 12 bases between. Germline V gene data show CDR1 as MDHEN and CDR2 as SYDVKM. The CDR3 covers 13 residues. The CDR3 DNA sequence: TGTGCCAGCAGTCAACCCCAACTCGAAAAACTGTTTCTT. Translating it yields CASSQPQLEKLFL.

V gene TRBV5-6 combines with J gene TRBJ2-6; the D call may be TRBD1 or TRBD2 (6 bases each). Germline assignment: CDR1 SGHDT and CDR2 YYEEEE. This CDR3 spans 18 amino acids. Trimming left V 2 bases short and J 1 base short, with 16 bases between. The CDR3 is CASSFLEGVGSGANVLTF. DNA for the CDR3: TGTGCCAGCAGCTTCCTGGAGGGGGTGGGTTCTGGGGCCAACGTCCTGACTTTC.

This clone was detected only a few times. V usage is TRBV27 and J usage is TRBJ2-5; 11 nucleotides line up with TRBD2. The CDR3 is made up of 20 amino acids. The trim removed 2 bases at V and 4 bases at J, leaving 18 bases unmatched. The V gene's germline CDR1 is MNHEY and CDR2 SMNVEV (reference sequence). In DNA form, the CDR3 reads TGTGCCAGCAGTTTAAACGTATTGCCCATACTAGCGGGAGTTGGAGAGACCCAGTACTTC. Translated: CASSLNVLPILAGVGETQYF.

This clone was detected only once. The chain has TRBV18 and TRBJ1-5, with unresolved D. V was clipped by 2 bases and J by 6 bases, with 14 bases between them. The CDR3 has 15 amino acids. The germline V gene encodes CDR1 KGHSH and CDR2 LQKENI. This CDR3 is CASSPTGSGVQPQHF. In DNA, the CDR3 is TGTGCCAGCTCACCAACGGGGAGTGGGGTTCAGCCCCAGCATTTT.

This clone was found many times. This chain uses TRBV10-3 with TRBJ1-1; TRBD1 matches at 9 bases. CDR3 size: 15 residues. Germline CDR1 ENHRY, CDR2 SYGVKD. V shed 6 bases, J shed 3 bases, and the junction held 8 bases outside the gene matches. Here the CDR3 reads CAIRGTGGPDTEAFF. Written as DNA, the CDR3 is TGTGCCATCAGGGGAACAGGGGGCCCAGACACTGAAGCTTTCTTT.

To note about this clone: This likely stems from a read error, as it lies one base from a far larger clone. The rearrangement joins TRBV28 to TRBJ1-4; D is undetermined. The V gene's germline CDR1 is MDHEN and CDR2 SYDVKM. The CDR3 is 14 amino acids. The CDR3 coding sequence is TGTGCCAGCAGTCGAGTTGCAACTAATGGAAAACTGTTTTTT. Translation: CASSRVATNGKLFF.